This TCR beta chain is from a study of cytomegalovirus exposure and HLA in healthy donors. PCR was performed using 60 Vbeta and 13 Jbeta primers. Clones were read by immunoSEQ multiplex PCR, and TCRdb kept only the in-frame ones, dropping some. Of fewer than 200,000 clones listed, around 77% were seen once; the top ten hold roughly 2.3%. In the case of this clone: A junction boundary mismatches the germline segment, possibly from a read error.

CDR1 is MDHEN and CDR2 is SYDVKM in the germline V gene. The CDR3 runs to 17 residues. This TCR came from a man aged 55 to 69 in good health and CMV-seronegative. V and J are TRBV28 and TRBJ2-4; 14 bases map to TRBD2. The sample consisted of PBMCs. In DNA form, the CDR3 reads TGTGCCAGCACCCTGGGGGGACTAGCGGGAGCCGAAAACATTCAGTACTTC. Its protein product is CASTLGGLAGAENIQYF.